Presented here are 24 T cell receptor beta chains from one specimen sequenced in a study of T-cell reconstitution after alpha-beta-depleted transplantation in children. Preparing the TCRbeta library involved the use of unique molecular identifiers. Using its own MiXCR run on the PCR reads, TCRdb lists one record per CDR3 protein. This sample carries roughly 500,000 distinct CDR3 sequences, around 12% of them seen once, and the ten largest clones take about 6%. The sequencing here drew on PBMCs from the stem cell graft donor, taken from the stem cell graft. These receptors originate from a human donor who donated a stem cell graft to a child with combined immunodeficiency.

This clonotype was counted ten times or more. The rearrangement joins TRBV12-3 or TRBV12-4 to TRBJ1-4, with D perhaps TRBD1 (5 bases). The ends were cut back, 6 bases at V and 8 bases at J, with 16 bases in the middle. The CDR3 spans 14 residues. CDR3 nucleotides: TGTGCCAGCAGCAGTGGGGGGATTAGGGAAAAACTGTTTTTT. It is translated as CASSSGGIREKLFF.

This clonotype was seen many times. V usage is TRBV28 and J usage is TRBJ2-7; D gene ambiguous. Germline V gives CDR1 MDHEN, CDR2 SYDVKM. The CDR3 has 16 residues. V shed 4 bases and J shed 1 base, with 17 bases lying between them. CDR3 protein: CASSYSDFSQSYEQYF. In nucleotides, the CDR3 is TGTGCCAGCAGTTATTCCGACTTCTCGCAGTCCTACGAGCAGTACTTC. Full variable domain (remainder filled in from reference TRBV28 and TRBJ2-7): DVKVTQSSRYLVKRTGEKVFLECVQDMDHENMFWYRQDPGLGLRLIYFSYDVKMKEKGDIPEGYSVSREKKERFSLILESASTNQTSMYLCASSYSDFSQSYEQYFGPGTRLTVT.

The V and J genes are TRBV28 and TRBJ2-6; no reliable D call. This CDR3 is 17 amino acids long. Trimming took off 3 bases at V and 2 bases at J, with 14 bases between the two ends. In germline, CDR1 is MDHEN, CDR2 SYDVKM. CDR3 residues: CASSLPGVSAGANVLTF. The DNA for the CDR3 is TGTGCCAGCAGTTTGCCAGGAGTTTCAGCTGGGGCCAACGTCCTGACTTTC. The entire variable domain, with the rest obtained from reference TRBV28 and TRBJ2-6, is as follows: DVKVTQSSRYLVKRTGEKVFLECVQDMDHENMFWYRQDPGLGLRLIYFSYDVKMKEKGDIPEGYSVSREKKERFSLILESASTNQTSMYLCASSLPGVSAGANVLTFGAGSRLTVL.

This clonotype was observed a few times. V is TRBV20-1 and J is TRBJ2-1; 15 nucleotides match TRBD2. This CDR3 region has 17 residues. Germline-derived CDR1 and CDR2 are DFQATT and SNEGSKA (reference sequence). J lost 5 bases, V lost 5 bases, and 10 bases had no gene match. This CDR3 reads CSASRTSGRAADNEQFF. The CDR3 DNA follows: TGCAGTGCTTCCCGGACTAGCGGGAGGGCGGCCGACAATGAGCAGTTCTTC.

The V call is TRBV7-9, the J call TRBJ2-7; D is unclear. Trimming removed 8 bases at V and 2 bases at J, with 13 bases between. Germline V CDR1 and CDR2: SEHNR, FQNEAQ (reference sequence). This CDR3 has 13 residues. The CDR3 sequence: CASQESRTYEQYF. The CDR3, as DNA: TGTGCCAGCCAAGAATCACGCACCTACGAGCAGTACTTC. Using reference TRBV7-9 and TRBJ2-7 for the parts outside the CDR3, the full variable domain is DTGVSQNPRHKITKRGQNVTFRCDPISEHNRLYWYRQTLGQGPEFLTYFQNEAQLEKSRLLSDRFSAERPKGSFSTLEIQRTEQGDSAMYLCASQESRTYEQYFGPGTRLTVT.

The chain recombines TRBV12-3 or TRBV12-4 with TRBJ2-5; either TRBD1 or TRBD2 may fit D (5 bases each). Trimming removed 4 bases from V and 2 bases from J, with 17 bases in between. This CDR3 is 16 amino acids long. This CDR3 reads CASSSGQGVSQETQYF. In nucleotides, the CDR3 is TGTGCCAGCAGTTCGGGGCAGGGTGTGTCGCAAGAGACCCAGTACTTC.

This rearrangement joins TRBV5-1 to TRBJ2-5; 8 bases match TRBD2. The V gene end was trimmed by 5 bases and the J gene end by 4 bases; junction bases not matched to a gene: 7. Germline CDR1 is SGHRS and CDR2 is YFSETQ. This CDR3 is 14 amino acids long. CDR3 DNA: TGCGCCAGCAGTATAGCGGGATCGTTAGAGACCCAGTACTTC. Its protein product is CASSIAGSLETQYF. Full variable domain (missing parts from reference TRBV5-1 and TRBJ2-5): KAGVTQTPRYLIKTRGQQVTLSCSPISGHRSVSWYQQTPGQGLQFLFEYFSETQRNKGNFPGRFSGRQFSNSRSEMNVSTLELGDSALYLCASSIAGSLETQYFGPGTRLLVL.

The chain employs TRBV12-3 or TRBV12-4 and TRBJ1-2; D ambiguous. The CDR3 has 14 amino acids. Trimming removed 6 bases at V and 5 bases at J, with 16 bases between. As DNA, the CDR3 is TGTGCCAGCAGGTTAACAGCCTTTCCATATGGCTACACCTTC. Translating it yields CASRLTAFPYGYTF.

This clonotype came up a few times. The V and J genes are TRBV29-1 and TRBJ2-3, with 9 bases that match TRBD1. The CDR3 sequence is 19 residues long. Germline V gene data show CDR1 as SQVTM and CDR2 as ANQGSEA. Trimming cost V 0 bases and J 4 bases; bases outside gene matches: 17. This chain's CDR3 is CSVEEIFMVSGQGADTQYF. The CDR3 nucleotides are TGCAGCGTTGAAGAAATCTTCATGGTGTCGGGACAGGGCGCAGATACGCAGTATTTT.

The rearrangement joins TRBV4-1 to TRBJ2-7, with 10 bases lining up with TRBD2. Trimming took 2 bases from V and 4 from J; bases not matched to a gene: 5. CDR3 length: 15 amino acids. Germline V gene data show CDR1 as MGHRA and CDR2 as YSYEKL. The CDR3 spells CASSQPGLAAYEQYF. The DNA of the CDR3 is TGCGCCAGCAGCCAACCCGGACTAGCGGCGTACGAGCAGTACTTC.

This clonotype was seen a handful of times. The V call is TRBV3-1, the J call TRBJ2-7, with TRBD2 as a possible D gene (5 bases). With 3 bases removed from V and 6 bases from J, the gap between germline ends came to 15 bases. Germline V gene data show CDR1 as LGHDT and CDR2 as YNNKEL (reference sequence). The CDR3 has 14 amino acids. The CDR3 DNA reads as TGTGCCAGCAGCCAGCCCACGGGTCTAGCCGAGCAGTACTTC. Its translation is CASSQPTGLAEQYF.

This clonotype was observed many times. One junction end disagrees with the germline gene, perhaps due to a read error. V usage is TRBV27 and J usage is TRBJ2-4, with D maybe TRBD1 (6 bases). This CDR3 has 14 amino acids. The V gene's germline CDR1 is MNHEY and CDR2 SMNVEV (reference sequence). CDR3 nucleotides: TGTGCCAGCAGTTTATCAGGGGGAAGGGACATTCAATACTTC. It specifies CASSLSGGRDIQYF.

This clonotype was counted at least ten times. This chain joins TRBV6-2 or TRBV6-3 and TRBJ2-1, with 7 bases fitting TRBD2. Per the germline V gene, CDR1 is MNHEY and CDR2 is SVGEGT. The CDR3 extends over 13 amino acids. The V and J ends lost 7 bases and 5 bases, in that order; junction bases with no gene match: 5. The CDR3 nucleotides read TGTGCCAGCAATCCAGCGGGGCACAATGAGCAGTTCTTC. Amino acid sequence: CASNPAGHNEQFF.

This clonotype was counted a few times. The chain carries TRBV4-3 and TRBJ2-7, with TRBD2 matching 10 bases. The J segment lost 0 bases and the V segment lost 4 bases, leaving 3 bases of the junction unmatched. CDR1 LGHNA and CDR2 YSLEER come from the germline V gene. The CDR3 contains 15 residues. The CDR3 protein is CASSRTSGSSYEQYF. The DNA for the CDR3 is TGCGCCAGCAGCCGGACTAGCGGAAGCTCCTACGAGCAGTACTTC.

This sequence joins TRBV7-2 and TRBJ2-3, with 9 nucleotides matching TRBD2. J gave up 4 bases and V 0 bases, and 11 bases lay outside the gene matches. This CDR3 contains 18 residues. Germline lookup yields CDR1 SGHTA and CDR2 FQGNSA. The CDR3 reads CASSLAVGGGDLADTQYF. The CDR3 coding sequence is TGTGCCAGCAGCTTAGCAGTAGGCGGGGGGGATCTCGCAGATACGCAGTATTTT.

Written as DNA, the CDR3 is TGTGCCAGTCACCCAGTTTCAGTCGCGGGAGGCCTCTTGGGCGAGCAGTACTTC. This encodes CASHPVSVAGGLLGEQYF. J is TRBJ2-7 and V is TRBV6-2 or TRBV6-3, with 8 bases identical to TRBD2. CDR3 length: 18 amino acids. In germline, CDR1 is MNHEY, CDR2 SVGEGT. The V gene end was trimmed by 9 bases and the J gene end by 6 bases; junction bases not matched to a gene: 25.

In its sample, this clonotype was seen a few times. Written as DNA, the CDR3 is TGCGCCAGCAGCCAAGATGGGGGACAGGCGGGGGAAAAACTGTTTTTT. Amino acid sequence: CASSQDGGQAGEKLFF. V is TRBV4-3 and J is TRBJ1-4; 8 bases align to TRBD1. With 0 bases clipped from V and 8 bases from J, the junction kept 8 bases outside the gene matches. This CDR3 region has 16 residues. Germline-derived CDR1 and CDR2 are LGHNA and YSLEER.

This clonotype was detected only a few times. The chain carries TRBV20-1 and TRBJ2-2; possible D gene TRBD1, 6 bases. Germline V CDR1 and CDR2: DFQATT, SNEGSKA (reference sequence). The CDR3 has 15 amino acids. Between the trimmed V and J ends, which lost 1 base and 6 bases, there was a span of 15 bases. CDR3 sequence reads: CSARAQGQYPGELFF. In nucleotides, the CDR3 is TGCAGTGCTAGAGCCCAAGGACAGTATCCCGGGGAGCTGTTTTTT.

The sample holds a few counts of this clonotype. The chain recombines TRBV12-3 or TRBV12-4 with TRBJ1-2, with a possible D match to TRBD1 (5 bases). The CDR3 loop spans 12 amino acids. The ends were cut back, 6 bases at V and 8 bases at J, with 13 bases in the middle. CDR3 in amino acids: CASSPDTRGYTF. The CDR3 DNA follows: TGTGCCAGCAGCCCGGACACCCGCGGCTACACCTTC.

V gene TRBV27 combines with J gene TRBJ2-3; D uncertain. CDR1 is MNHEY, CDR2 SMNVEV, per germline (reference sequence). The CDR3 has 14 residues. Between the trimmed V and J ends, which lost 8 bases and 5 bases, there was a span of 17 bases. DNA of the CDR3: TGTGCCAGCTCCGGGCCCGCCTGGGAAGATACGCAGTATTTT. Its translation: CASSGPAWEDTQYF.

The rearrangement joins TRBV20-1 to TRBJ1-5; D is undetermined. The length of the CDR3 is 13 residues. V was trimmed by 0 bases and J by 8 bases, leaving 11 bases between them. Per the germline V gene, CDR1 is DFQATT and CDR2 is SNEGSKA (reference sequence). The CDR3 spells CSARDVDWEPQHF. CDR3 DNA sequence: TGCAGTGCTAGAGATGTCGACTGGGAGCCCCAGCATTTT.

The sample holds many counts of this clonotype. This chain joins TRBV5-1 and TRBJ2-3, with D unresolved. Germline CDR1 is SGHRS and CDR2 is YFSETQ. Trimming cost V 1 base and J 0 bases, with 12 bases left between them. The CDR3 contains 16 residues. The DNA of the CDR3 is TGCGCCAGCAGCTTGTGGGGTGTGACTAGCACAGATACGCAGTATTTT. Translation gives CASSLWGVTSTDTQYF.

In this sample, this clonotype turned up a few times. The genes are TRBV6-2 or TRBV6-3 and TRBJ1-1, with D possibly being TRBD1 (6 bases). Germline lookup yields CDR1 MNHEY and CDR2 SVGEGT. The germline V and J ends were trimmed by 6 bases and 3 bases, with 11 bases remaining between them. The CDR3 loop spans 13 amino acids. The CDR3, as DNA: TGTGCCAGCAGAGGGGGGACCTACACTGAAGCTTTCTTT. This sequence encodes CASRGGTYTEAFF.

There are many counts of this clonotype. The rearrangement links TRBV9 to TRBJ2-3; D is perhaps TRBD2 (6 bases). The V end lost 2 bases, the J end lost 0 bases, and 7 bases lay between the germline ends. The CDR3 consists of 14 residues. Germline lookup yields CDR1 SGDLS and CDR2 YYNGEE. The CDR3: CASSVGTSTDTQYF. DNA for the CDR3: TGTGCCAGCAGCGTTGGGACTAGCACAGATACGCAGTATTTT.